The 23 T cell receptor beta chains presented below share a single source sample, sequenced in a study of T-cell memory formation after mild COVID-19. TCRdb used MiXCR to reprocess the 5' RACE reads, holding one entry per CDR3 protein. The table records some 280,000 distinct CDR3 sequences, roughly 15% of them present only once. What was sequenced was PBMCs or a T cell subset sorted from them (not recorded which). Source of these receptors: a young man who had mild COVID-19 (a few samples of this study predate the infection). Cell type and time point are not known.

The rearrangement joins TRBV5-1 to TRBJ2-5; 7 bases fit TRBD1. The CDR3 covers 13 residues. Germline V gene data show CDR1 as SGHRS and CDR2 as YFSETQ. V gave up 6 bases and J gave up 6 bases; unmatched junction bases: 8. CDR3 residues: CASTYGTEKTQYF. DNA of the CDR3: TGCGCCAGCACCTACGGGACAGAAAAGACCCAGTACTTC.

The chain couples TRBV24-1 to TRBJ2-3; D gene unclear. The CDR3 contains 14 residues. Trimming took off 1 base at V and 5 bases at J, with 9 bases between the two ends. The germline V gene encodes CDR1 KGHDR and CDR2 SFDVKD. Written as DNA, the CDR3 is TGTGCCACCAGTGATTTTGGGGTAATAGATACGCAGTATTTT. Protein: CATSDFGVIDTQYF.

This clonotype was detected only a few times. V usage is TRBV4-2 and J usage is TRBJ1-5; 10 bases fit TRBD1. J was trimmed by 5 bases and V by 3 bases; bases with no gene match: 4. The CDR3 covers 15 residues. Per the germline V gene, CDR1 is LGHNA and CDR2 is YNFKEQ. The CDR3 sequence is CASSQSGTGDQPQHF. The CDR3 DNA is TGTGCCAGCAGCCAGTCCGGGACAGGGGATCAGCCCCAGCATTTT.

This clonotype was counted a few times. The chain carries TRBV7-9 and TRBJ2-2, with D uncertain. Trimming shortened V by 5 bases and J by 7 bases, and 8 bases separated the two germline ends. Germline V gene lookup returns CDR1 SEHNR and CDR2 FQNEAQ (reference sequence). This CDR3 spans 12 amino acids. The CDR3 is CASSASLGELFF. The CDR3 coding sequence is TGTGCCAGCAGCGCCAGCCTCGGGGAGCTGTTTTTT.

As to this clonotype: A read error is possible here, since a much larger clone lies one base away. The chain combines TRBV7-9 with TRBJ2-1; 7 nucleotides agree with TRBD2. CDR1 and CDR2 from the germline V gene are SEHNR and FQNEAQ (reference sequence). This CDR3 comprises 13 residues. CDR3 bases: TGTGCCAGCAGCCCCGGGAGGTACAAGGAGCAGTTCTTC. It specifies CASSPGRYKEQFF.

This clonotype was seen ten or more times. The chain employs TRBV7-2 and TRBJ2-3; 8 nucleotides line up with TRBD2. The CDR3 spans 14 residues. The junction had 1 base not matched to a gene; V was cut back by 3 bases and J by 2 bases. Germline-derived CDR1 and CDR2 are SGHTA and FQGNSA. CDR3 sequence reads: CASSFGGATDTQYF. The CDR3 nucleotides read TGTGCCAGCAGCTTCGGGGGGGCCACAGATACGCAGTATTTT.

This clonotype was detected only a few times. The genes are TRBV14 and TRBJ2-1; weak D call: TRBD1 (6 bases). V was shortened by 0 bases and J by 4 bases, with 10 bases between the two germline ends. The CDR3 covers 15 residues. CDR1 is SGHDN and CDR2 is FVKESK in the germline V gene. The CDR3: CASSQEVRGYNEQFF. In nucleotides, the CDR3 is TGTGCCAGCAGCCAAGAGGTCAGGGGATACAATGAGCAGTTCTTC.

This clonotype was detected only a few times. DNA of the CDR3: TGCGCCAGCAGCTTGGGGACAGGGGGCGCGGGTGAGCAGTACGTC. Residues: CASSLGTGGAGEQYV. The V call is TRBV5-1, the J call TRBJ2-7, with TRBD1 matching 11 bases. The CDR3 extends over 15 amino acids. The germline V gene has CDR1 SGHRS and CDR2 YFSETQ. The V segment lost 0 bases and the J segment 7 bases; nucleotides outside the gene matches: 6.

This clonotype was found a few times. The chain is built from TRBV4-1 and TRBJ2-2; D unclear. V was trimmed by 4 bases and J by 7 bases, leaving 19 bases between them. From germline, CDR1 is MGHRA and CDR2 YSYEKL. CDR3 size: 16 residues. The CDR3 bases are TGCGCCAGCAGCCCACTGACCCGCCAGGCGAGCGGGGAGCTGTTTTTT. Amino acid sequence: CASSPLTRQASGELFF.

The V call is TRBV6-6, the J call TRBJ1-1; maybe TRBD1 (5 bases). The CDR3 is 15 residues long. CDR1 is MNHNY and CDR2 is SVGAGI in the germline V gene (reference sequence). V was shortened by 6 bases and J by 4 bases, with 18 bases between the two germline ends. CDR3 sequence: CASSRSGQGGTEAFF. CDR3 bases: TGTGCCAGCAGCCGGTCGGGCCAGGGAGGCACTGAAGCTTTCTTT.

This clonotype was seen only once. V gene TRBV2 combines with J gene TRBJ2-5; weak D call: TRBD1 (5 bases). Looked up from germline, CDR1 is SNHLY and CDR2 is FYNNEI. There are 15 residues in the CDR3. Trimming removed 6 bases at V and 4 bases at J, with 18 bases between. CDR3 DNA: TGTGCCAGCAGAGAACCCAGTAGGGGCGCAGAGACCCAGTACTTC. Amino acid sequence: CASREPSRGAETQYF.

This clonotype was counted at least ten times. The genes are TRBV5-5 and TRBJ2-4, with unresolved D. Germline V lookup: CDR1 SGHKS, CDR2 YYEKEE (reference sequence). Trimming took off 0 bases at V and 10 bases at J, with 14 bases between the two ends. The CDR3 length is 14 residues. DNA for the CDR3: TGTGCCAGCAGCTTGGATGACAATGGAAGGATTCAGTACTTC. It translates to CASSLDDNGRIQYF.

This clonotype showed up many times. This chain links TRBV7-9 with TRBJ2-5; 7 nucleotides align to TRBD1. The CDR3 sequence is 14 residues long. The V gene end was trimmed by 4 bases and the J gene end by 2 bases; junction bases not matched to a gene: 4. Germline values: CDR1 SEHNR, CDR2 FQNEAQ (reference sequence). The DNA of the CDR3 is TGTGCCAGCAGCTCAGGACAGGTTCAAGAGACCCAGTACTTC. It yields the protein CASSSGQVQETQYF.

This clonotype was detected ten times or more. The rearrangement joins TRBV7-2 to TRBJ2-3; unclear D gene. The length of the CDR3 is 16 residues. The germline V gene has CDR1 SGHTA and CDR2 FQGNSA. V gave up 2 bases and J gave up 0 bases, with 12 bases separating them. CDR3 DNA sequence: TGTGCCAGCAGCTTACTGGGTTGGGCTAGCACAGATACGCAGTATTTT. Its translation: CASSLLGWASTDTQYF.

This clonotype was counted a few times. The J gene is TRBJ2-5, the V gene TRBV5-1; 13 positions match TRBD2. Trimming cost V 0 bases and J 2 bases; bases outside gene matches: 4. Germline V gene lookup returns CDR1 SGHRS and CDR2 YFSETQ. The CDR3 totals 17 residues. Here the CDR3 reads CASSLAPGLAGQETQYF. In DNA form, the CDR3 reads TGCGCCAGCAGCTTGGCTCCGGGACTAGCGGGACAAGAGACCCAGTACTTC.

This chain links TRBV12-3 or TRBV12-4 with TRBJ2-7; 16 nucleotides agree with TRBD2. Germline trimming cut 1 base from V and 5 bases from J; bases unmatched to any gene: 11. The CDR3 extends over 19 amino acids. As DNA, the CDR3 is TGTGCCAGCAGTTTAGTAGCCGGGACTAGCGGGGGGGCCTACCACGAGCAGTACTTC. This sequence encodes CASSLVAGTSGGAYHEQYF.

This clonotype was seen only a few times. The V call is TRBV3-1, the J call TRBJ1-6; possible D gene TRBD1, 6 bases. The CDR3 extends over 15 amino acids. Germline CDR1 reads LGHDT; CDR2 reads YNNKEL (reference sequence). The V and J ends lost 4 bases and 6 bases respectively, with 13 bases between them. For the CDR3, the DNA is TGTGCCAGCAGCCCCCGGGGGGCCCCTAATTCACCCCTCCACTTT. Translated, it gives CASSPRGAPNSPLHF. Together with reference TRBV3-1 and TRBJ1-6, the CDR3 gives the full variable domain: DTAVSQTPKYLVTQMGNDKSIKCEQNLGHDTMYWYKQDSKKFLKIMFSYNNKELIINETVPNRFSPKSPDKAHLNLHINSLELGDSAVYFCASSPRGAPNSPLHFGNGTRLTVT.

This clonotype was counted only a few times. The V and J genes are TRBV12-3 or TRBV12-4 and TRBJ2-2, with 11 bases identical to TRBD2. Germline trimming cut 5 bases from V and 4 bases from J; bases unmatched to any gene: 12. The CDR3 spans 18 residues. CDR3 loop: CASSPIAGGPVGTGELFF. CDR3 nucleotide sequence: TGTGCCAGCAGTCCCATAGCGGGGGGGCCGGTTGGCACCGGGGAGCTGTTTTTT.

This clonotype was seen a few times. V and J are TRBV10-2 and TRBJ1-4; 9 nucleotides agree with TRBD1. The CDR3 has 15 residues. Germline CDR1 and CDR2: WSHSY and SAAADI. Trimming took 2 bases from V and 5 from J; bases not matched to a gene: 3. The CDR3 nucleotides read TGCGCCAGCAGTGAGCCCGGACAGGGGAATGAAAAACTGTTTTTT. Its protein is CASSEPGQGNEKLFF.

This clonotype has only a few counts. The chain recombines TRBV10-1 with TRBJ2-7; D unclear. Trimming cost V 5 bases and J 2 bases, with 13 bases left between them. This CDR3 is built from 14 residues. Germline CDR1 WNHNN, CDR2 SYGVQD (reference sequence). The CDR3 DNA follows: TGCGCCAGCAGTTCGCACAGCCGCCCCTACGAGCAGTACTTC. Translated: CASSSHSRPYEQYF.

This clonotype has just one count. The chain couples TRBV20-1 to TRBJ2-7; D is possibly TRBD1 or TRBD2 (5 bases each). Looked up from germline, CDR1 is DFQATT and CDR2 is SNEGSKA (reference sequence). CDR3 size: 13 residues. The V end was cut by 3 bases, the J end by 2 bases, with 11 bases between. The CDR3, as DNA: TGCAGTGCTAGGTCCGGGGACCCCTACGAGCAGTACTTC. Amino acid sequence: CSARSGDPYEQYF.

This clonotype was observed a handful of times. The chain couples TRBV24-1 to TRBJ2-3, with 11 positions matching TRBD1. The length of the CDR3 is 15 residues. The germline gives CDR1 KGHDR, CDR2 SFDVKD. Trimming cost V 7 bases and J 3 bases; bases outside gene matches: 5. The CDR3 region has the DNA TGTGCCACCAGCACGGGACAGGGGGTGACAGATACGCAGTATTTT. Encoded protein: CATSTGQGVTDTQYF.

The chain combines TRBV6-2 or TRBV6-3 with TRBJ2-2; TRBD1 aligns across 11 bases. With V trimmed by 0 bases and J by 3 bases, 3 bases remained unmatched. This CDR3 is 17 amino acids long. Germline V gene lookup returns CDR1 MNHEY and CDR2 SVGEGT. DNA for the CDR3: TGTGCCAGCAGTTACTCCCAGGGACAGGGGGACACCGGGGAGCTGTTTTTT. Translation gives CASSYSQGQGDTGELFF.